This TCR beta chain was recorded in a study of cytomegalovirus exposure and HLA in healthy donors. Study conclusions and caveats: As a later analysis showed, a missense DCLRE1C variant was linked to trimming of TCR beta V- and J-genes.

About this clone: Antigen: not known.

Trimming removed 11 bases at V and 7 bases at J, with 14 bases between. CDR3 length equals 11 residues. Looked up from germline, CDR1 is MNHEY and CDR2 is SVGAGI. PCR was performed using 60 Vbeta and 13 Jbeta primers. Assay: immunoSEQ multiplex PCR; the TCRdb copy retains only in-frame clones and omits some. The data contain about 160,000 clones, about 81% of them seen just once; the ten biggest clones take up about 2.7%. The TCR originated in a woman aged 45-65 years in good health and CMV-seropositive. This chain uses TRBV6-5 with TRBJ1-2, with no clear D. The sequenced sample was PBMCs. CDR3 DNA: TGTGCCGCGATCGGGGAGGGTGGCTACACCTTC. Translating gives CAAIGEGGYTF.